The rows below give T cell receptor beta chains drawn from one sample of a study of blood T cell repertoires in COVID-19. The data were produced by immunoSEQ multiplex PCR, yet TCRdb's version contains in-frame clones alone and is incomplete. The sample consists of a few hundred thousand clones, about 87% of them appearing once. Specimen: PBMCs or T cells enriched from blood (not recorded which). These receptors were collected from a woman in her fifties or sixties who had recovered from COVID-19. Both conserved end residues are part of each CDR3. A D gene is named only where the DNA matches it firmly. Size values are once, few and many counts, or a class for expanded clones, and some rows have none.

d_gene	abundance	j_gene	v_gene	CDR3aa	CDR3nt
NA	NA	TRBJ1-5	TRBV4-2	CASSQAVWNQPQHF	TGTGCCAGCAGCCAAGCAGTATGGAATCAGCCCCAGCATTTT
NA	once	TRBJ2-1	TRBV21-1	CASSKWHGRPYNEQFF	TGTGCCAGCAGCAAATGGCACGGGAGGCCCTACAATGAGCAGTTCTTC
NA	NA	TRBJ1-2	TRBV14	CASSQVSTRYGYTF	TGTGCCAGCAGCCAAGTATCGACACGGTATGGCTACACCTTC
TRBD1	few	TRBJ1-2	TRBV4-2	CASSDRQGENYGYTF	TGTGCCAGCAGCGATAGACAGGGGGAGAACTATGGCTACACCTTC
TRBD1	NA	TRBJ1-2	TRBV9	CASSADAGTAYGYTF	TGTGCCAGCAGCGCTGATGCCGGGACAGCTTATGGCTACACCTTC
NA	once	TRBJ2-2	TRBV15	CATSRATGELFF	TGTGCCACCAGCAGGGCTACCGGGGAGCTGTTTTTT
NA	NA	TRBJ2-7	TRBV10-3	CAIRFGTTAYEQYF	TGTGCCATCAGGTTCGGGACAACTGCCTACGAGCAGTACTTC
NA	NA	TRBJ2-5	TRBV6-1	CASSEDRVAETQYF	TGTGCCAGCAGTGAAGACAGGGTCGCGGAGACCCAGTACTTC
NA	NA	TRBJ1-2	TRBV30	CAWSREAFWANYGYTF	TGTGCCTGGAGCCGGGAGGCTTTTTGGGCGAACTATGGCTACACCTTC
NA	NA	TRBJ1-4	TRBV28	CASRPDIGGLEKLFF	TGTGCCAGCAGACCAGACATCGGGGGGTTGGAAAAACTGTTTTTT
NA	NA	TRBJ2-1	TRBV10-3	CAISEGSHNEQFF	TGTGCCATCAGTGAGGGTAGCCACAATGAGCAGTTCTTC
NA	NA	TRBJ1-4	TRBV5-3	CAPRGAKEKLFF	TGTGCCCCCCGGGGGGCAAAGGAAAAACTGTTTTTT
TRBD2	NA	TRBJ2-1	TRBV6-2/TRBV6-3	CASSYSATSRYNEQFF	TGTGCCAGCAGTTACTCAGCGACTAGCAGATACAATGAGCAGTTCTTC
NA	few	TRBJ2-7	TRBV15	CATSRDKRVQQYF	TGTGCCACCAGCAGAGATAAGAGGGTTCAGCAGTACTTC
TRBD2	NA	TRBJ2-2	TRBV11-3	CASSPWTSGPGELFF	TGTGCCAGCAGCCCATGGACTAGCGGGCCCGGGGAGCTGTTTTTT
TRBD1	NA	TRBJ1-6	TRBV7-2	CASSLDRGYSPLHF	TGTGCCAGCAGCTTGGACAGGGGATATTCACCCCTCCACTTT
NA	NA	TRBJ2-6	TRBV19	CASSTRRSGANVLTF	TGTGCCAGTAGTACCCGGCGGTCTGGGGCCAACGTCCTGACTTTC
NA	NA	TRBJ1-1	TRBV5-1	CASSLGGGANTEAFF	TGCGCCAGCAGCTTGGGTGGAGGGGCGAACACTGAAGCTTTCTTT
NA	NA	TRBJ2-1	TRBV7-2	CASSNKGGGAGNEQFF	TGTGCCAGCAGCAACAAAGGGGGGGGCGCCGGGAATGAGCAGTTCTTC
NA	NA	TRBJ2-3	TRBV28	CASSLPGTSGTQYF	TGTGCCAGCAGTTTACCTGGGACTTCAGGTACGCAGTATTTT
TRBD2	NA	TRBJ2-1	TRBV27	CASSFVAGVYEQFF	TGTGCCAGCAGTTTTGTAGCGGGAGTCTATGAGCAGTTCTTC
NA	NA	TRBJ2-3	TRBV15	CATSRDPVADTQYF	TGTGCCACCAGCAGAGATCCGGTGGCAGATACGCAGTATTTT
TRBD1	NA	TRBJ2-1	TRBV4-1	CASSPGTGSYNEQFF	TGCGCCAGCAGCCCCGGGACAGGGAGCTACAATGAGCAGTTCTTC
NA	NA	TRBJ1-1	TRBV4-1	CASSQGPGASEAFF	TGCGCCAGCAGCCAAGGCCCAGGGGCATCTGAAGCTTTCTTT
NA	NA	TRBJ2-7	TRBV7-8	CASSGGQFYEQYF	TGTGCCAGCAGCGGAGGACAGTTCTACGAGCAGTACTTC
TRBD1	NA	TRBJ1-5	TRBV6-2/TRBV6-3	CASSTRGQAPLGPQHF	TGTGCCAGCAGCACCAGAGGACAGGCTCCTTTAGGGCCCCAGCATTTT
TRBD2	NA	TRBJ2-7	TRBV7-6	CASSGLAGSYEQYF	TGTGCCAGCAGCGGACTAGCGGGATCCTACGAGCAGTACTTC
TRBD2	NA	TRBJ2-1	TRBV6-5	CASSYPSGNYNEQFF	TGTGCCAGCAGTTACCCTAGCGGAAACTACAATGAGCAGTTCTTC
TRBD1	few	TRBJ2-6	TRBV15	CATSGDRGSGANVLTF	TGTGCCACCAGCGGTGACAGGGGCTCTGGGGCCAACGTCCTGACTTTC
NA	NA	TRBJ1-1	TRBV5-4	CASSLALEPNTEAFF	TGTGCCAGCAGCTTGGCTTTGGAGCCGAACACTGAAGCTTTCTTT
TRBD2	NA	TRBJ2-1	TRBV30	CAWSVQLRTSGIYNEQFF	TGTGCCTGGAGTGTACAACTCAGGACTAGCGGGATCTACAATGAGCAGTTCTTC
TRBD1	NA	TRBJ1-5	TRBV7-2	CASSLQGAGQPQHF	TGTGCCAGCAGCCTCCAGGGGGCGGGTCAGCCCCAGCATTTT
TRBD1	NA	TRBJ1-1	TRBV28	CASSPSQGLNTEAFF	TGTGCCAGCAGTCCCTCACAGGGGTTGAACACTGAAGCTTTCTTT
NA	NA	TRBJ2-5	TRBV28	CASSLLTTRQETQYF	TGTGCCAGCAGTTTATTGACGACACGACAAGAGACCCAGTACTTC
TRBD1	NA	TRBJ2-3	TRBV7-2	CASSLGGQGRRTTQYF	TGTGCCAGCAGCTTAGGAGGACAGGGGCGTAGAACGACGCAGTATTTT
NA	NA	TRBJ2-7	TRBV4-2	CASSQQSESGNQYF	TGTGCCAGCAGCCAACAATCTGAATCGGGGAACCAGTACTTC
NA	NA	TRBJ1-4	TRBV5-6	CASSSGMGTNEKLFF	TGTGCCAGCAGCTCCGGGATGGGAACTAATGAAAAACTGTTTTTT
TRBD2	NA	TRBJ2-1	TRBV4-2	CASSPLTSGSSYNEQFF	TGTGCCAGCAGCCCACTGACTAGCGGGAGCAGTTACAATGAGCAGTTCTTC